The text below deals with one TCR beta chain. This clone was counted many times. The specificity of this receptor is unknown. No much larger clonotype is one base removed from it; base qualities were not supplied. The source of the sample is a study of beta chain features in type 1 diabetes (dated by TCRdb to 2016 to 2019). Background for the entire study: No differences in mean age, gender distribution, total cell number or subset yield were found between patients and healthy donors. Whereas all 28 donors provided naive and central memory subsets, regulatory and stem cell-like memory subsets were isolated from just 8 patients and roughly 8 healthy donors. In the study, TCRB repertoires of sorted circulating CD4+ T cell subsets from recently diagnosed type 1 diabetes patients were compared with those of matched healthy donors. Across all samples, about 110 million sorted cells were examined, and cell number per subset correlated strongly with RNA yield. The study at large found these results: At VDJ recombination sites, patients with type 1 diabetes made fewer insertions and deleted more nucleotides, a pattern implying thymic rearrangement abnormalities. Because small numbers of individuals were included in the HLA sub-analyses, any influence of HLA type on TCRB rearrangement was left unresolved. Sequencing cDNA rather than genomic DNA could over-represent highly expressing activated cells, although activation and CD3 levels did not differ between groups. A moderate but significant shortening of TCRB CDR3 length was observed in type 1 diabetes patients in all four CD4+ subsets. PCR might favor shorter templates, but patient and control samples were amplified and corrected together, so any skew would affect both groups equally. Naive, central memory and regulatory TCRB repertoires appeared to be more similar among patients than among healthy donors.

The entire amount of isolated RNA was reverse transcribed using the High Capacity cDNA Reverse Transcription Kit, so the sequenced TCRB transcripts were expressed ones. Deep immunoSEQ sequencing was performed on naive, central memory and regulatory T cell samples, with an average of approximately 3.9 million total reads per sample. After sorted cells were lysed in RLT buffer, RNA was extracted with DNase-treated RNeasy Micro or Mini kits, with the choice depending on cell number. Each cell subset was processed separately to prevent cross-contamination, with patient and healthy donor samples processed together. The immunoSEQ multiplex PCR was used to amplify TCRB sequences from cDNA, generating 87-bp fragments that spanned the CDR3 region. The amplicons were sequenced using the Illumina HiSeq platform. Concerning the study's data processing: PCR bias was corrected computationally using synthetic template baselines, and reads within Hamming distance 2 were collapsed, with unmergeable singletons discarded. Reads were aligned against IMGT to assign V, D and J genes, CDR3 length and insertions or deletions at six rearrangement sites. Clonotype counts were normalized to sorted cell number within each subset before computing true diversity and Gini coefficients with the tcR R package. The overlap coefficient, calculated on TCRB nucleotide sequences, was used to quantify repertoire sharing. Imported from immuneACCESS, the table was reduced by TCRdb to in-frame sequences with V and J called. These copies leave out some clones; in studies compared against another copy, an unresolved V gene accounts for under half, and the cause of the remainder is not known. For V, J and clone size, that table is used; D and trimming come from the DNA. The sample table contains about 210,000 clones; only one count was recorded for roughly 11% of them. The top ten clonotypes cover 1% to 1.5% of the sample.

The CDR3 contains 16 residues, cysteine and phenylalanine counted. Of the read, only the CDR3 DNA is kept; its 48 bases are in frame from base 1. From the germline V gene, CDR1 is SGDLS and CDR2 is YYNGEE. V is trimmed back by 0 bases and J by 1 base, and the junction contains 2 bases that no gene match accounts for. A single peripheral blood draw of approximately 120 mL on average was collected from each donor into heparinised tubes. A BD FACSAria II was used to sort naive, central memory, regulatory and stem cell-like memory CD4+ T cells with a panel that included CD45RO, CCR7, CD25, CD127, CD95 and CD27. All sorted populations exceeded 95% purity. Right away, PBMCs were isolated by Lymphoprep density gradient centrifugation and were stained directly, with no culture step. To minimize batch effects, samples were stained and sorted in pairs, one healthy donor with one patient per experiment.

The sequencing input was central memory CD4+ T cells from blood. The chain is assembled from TRBV9 and TRBJ2-5, with 11 bases in between that match TRBD2. The sequence was collected from a man aged 18 to 30 in good health. For the CDR3, the sequence is CASSVDGTSGQETQYF. Read as DNA, the sequence is TGTGCCAGCAGCGTAGATGGGACTAGCGGCCAAGAGACCCAGTACTTC.